This T cell receptor beta chain was obtained from a study of blood T cell repertoires in COVID-19. Study-wide context: Acute-phase and convalescent COVID-19 samples originated in the United States, Italy and Spain. T cells, B-cell-depleted T cells, or PBMCs supplied cDNA or gDNA.

This CDR3 spans 13 amino acids. CDR1 is LGHNT, CDR2 FRNRAP, per germline. The trim removed 1 base at V and 7 bases at J, leaving 3 bases unmatched. Under the authors' procedure: Amplifying reference gene primers gave estimates of nucleated cell counts. Generated by immunoSEQ multiplex PCR, the TCRdb table keeps only in-frame clones and is missing some. V and J calls and clone size follow that table, whereas D and trimming were derived from the DNA. The sample yields 62,000 or so clones, about 86% seen once. The receptor was isolated from a woman aged 60 to 75 with acute or convalescent COVID-19. This chain connects TRBV12-5 to TRBJ1-2; 7 bases agree with TRBD1. Source material: peripheral blood. CDR3 in amino acids: CASGLARGLGYTF. For the CDR3, the DNA is TGTGCTAGTGGTTTGGCAAGGGGGCTTGGCTACACCTTC.